This T cell receptor (beta chain) was found in a study of cytomegalovirus exposure and HLA in healthy donors. Study information: In an early release, HLA-typed donors contributed approximately 82 million unique TCR sequences.

CDR3 length: 15 residues. The germline CDR1 and CDR2 sequences are MGHRA and YSYEKL. V dropped 3 bases and J dropped 4; count of bases not matched to a gene: 8. The PCR employed 60 Vbeta primers together with 13 Jbeta primers. Repertoires were generated with immunoSEQ multiplex PCR, while TCRdb's copy carries only in-frame clones and drops some. This sample has 100,000 to 150,000 clones, with about 81% found just once. Study-wide points: The only immune exposure information that was available was CMV serostatus. A further, later analysis showed that HLA-associated TCR beta chains (compared with equally common others) were more clonally expanded. Using a false discovery rate of 0.05, a later analysis showed that 15,000 to 20,000 TCR beta sequences were associated with HLA alleles.

Of note for this clone: The antigen is unknown.

The chain uses TRBV4-1 and TRBJ1-2, with 7 bases that match TRBD1. Material for sequencing was PBMCs. This TCR was recovered from a woman aged 25 to 39 in good health and CMV-seronegative. This CDR3 reads CASSQTGTDIYGYTF. CDR3 coding DNA: TGCGCCAGCAGCCAGACCGGGACAGACATCTATGGCTACACCTTC.